These 30 T cell receptor beta chains were all obtained from the same sample, sequenced in a study of T cell responses to AZD1222 COVID-19 vaccine. Libraries were prepared by immunoSEQ multiplex PCR; TCRdb keeps only in-frame clonotypes and omits some of them. The sample shows 150,000 to 200,000 clones, 88% of them seen only once. The sequenced sample was peripheral blood, obtained 28 days after the second AZD1222 dose. Receptors were obtained from an adult who received the AZD1222 COVID-19 vaccine.

The J gene is TRBJ2-2, the V gene TRBV11-2, with TRBD1 as a possible D gene (6 bases). CDR3 length equals 17 residues. V shed 2 bases and J shed 0 bases, with 13 bases lying between them. The V gene's germline CDR1 is SGHAT and CDR2 FQNNGV. CDR3 in amino acids: CASSLRSDRTNTGELFF. CDR3 DNA sequence: TGTGCCAGCAGCTTACGGTCTGACAGGACGAACACCGGGGAGCTGTTTTTT.

V is TRBV6-5 and J is TRBJ1-5; maybe TRBD1 (5 bases). With 0 bases removed from V and 8 bases from J, the gap between germline ends came to 11 bases. CDR3 length: 14 residues. Germline V lookup: CDR1 MNHEY, CDR2 SVGAGI. The CDR3 region is CASSYSSGLEPQHF. The CDR3 DNA sequence: TGTGCCAGCAGTTACTCTTCGGGACTCGAGCCCCAGCATTTT.

The chain combines TRBV4-1 with TRBJ1-2; no clear D. CDR1 is MGHRA and CDR2 is YSYEKL in the germline V gene. The V and J ends lost 4 bases and 4 bases respectively, with 10 bases between them. The length of the CDR3 is 13 residues. CDR3 amino acids: CASSLDGIYGYTF. The CDR3 region has the DNA TGCGCCAGCAGCCTCGATGGAATCTATGGCTACACCTTC.

J is TRBJ1-5 and V is TRBV9; D remains ambiguous. This CDR3 comprises 13 residues. Trimming shortened V by 4 bases and J by 7 bases, and 12 bases separated the two germline ends. CDR1 is SGDLS, CDR2 YYNGEE, per germline. The CDR3 nucleotides are TGTGCCAGCAGCCGCTCAGAAGGCCAGCCCCAGCATTTT. Its translation: CASSRSEGQPQHF. Full variable domain (remainder filled in from reference TRBV9 and TRBJ1-5): DSGVTQTPKHLITATGQRVTLRCSPRSGDLSVYWYQQSLDQGLQFLIQYYNGEERAKGNILERFSAQQFPDLHSELNLSSLELGDSALYFCASSRSEGQPQHFGDGTRLSIL.

V is TRBV18 and J is TRBJ1-1; D not resolved. Germline-derived CDR1 and CDR2 are KGHSH and LQKENI. The ends were cut back, 3 bases at V and 8 bases at J, with 10 bases in the middle. The CDR3 spans 12 residues. CDR3 bases: TGTGCCAGCTCACCGAGCCGGGAGGAAGCTTTCTTT. Translation: CASSPSREEAFF.

The chain combines TRBV7-2 with TRBJ2-3; D may correspond to TRBD1 or TRBD2 (5 bases each). Per the germline V gene, CDR1 is SGHTA and CDR2 is FQGNSA. The CDR3 is made up of 13 amino acids. V lost 7 bases and J 3 bases, leaving 11 bases between the germline ends. CDR3 amino acids: CASNHGGTDTQYF. The CDR3 coding sequence is TGTGCCAGCAACCATGGGGGAACAGATACGCAGTATTTT.

The J gene is TRBJ2-4, the V gene TRBV11-2; tentatively, D is TRBD1 (6 bases). V gave up 7 bases and J gave up 6 bases, with 13 bases separating them. This CDR3 contains 13 residues. Germline values: CDR1 SGHAT, CDR2 FQNNGV. The CDR3 reads CASTLGGGNIQYF. DNA for the CDR3: TGTGCCAGCACCCTAGGGGGTGGAAACATTCAGTACTTC.

The genes are TRBV27 and TRBJ2-7; maybe TRBD1 (5 bases). Trimming shortened V by 8 bases and J by 2 bases, and 19 bases separated the two germline ends. The germline V gene encodes CDR1 MNHEY and CDR2 SMNVEV (reference sequence). This CDR3 has 15 residues. CDR3 sequence reads: CASPPSQGPTYEQYF. For the CDR3, the DNA is TGTGCCAGCCCCCCGTCCCAGGGTCCAACCTACGAGCAGTACTTC.

The chain carries TRBV9 and TRBJ1-4, with unresolved D. The CDR3 totals 13 residues. V lost 7 bases to trimming and J lost 2 bases, with 9 bases between them. Germline V gene sequence: CDR1 SGDLS, CDR2 YYNGEE. The DNA of the CDR3 is TGTGCCAGCTCGCGAGGCACTAATGAAAAACTGTTTTTT. Translated: CASSRGTNEKLFF.

The chain recombines TRBV7-2 with TRBJ1-3; D is possibly TRBD1 (5 bases). V was cut by 5 bases and J by 2 bases, with 13 bases left in between. This CDR3 has 15 amino acids. Germline V gene data show CDR1 as SGHTA and CDR2 as FQGNSA. The CDR3 region is CASSPRDFTGNTIYF. The CDR3 bases are TGTGCCAGCAGCCCCAGGGATTTTACTGGAAACACCATATATTTT.

The CDR3 sequence is CASSSNPGQGARGANVLTF. DNA of the CDR3: TGTGCCAGCTCTTCTAATCCGGGACAGGGGGCTAGAGGGGCCAACGTCCTGACTTTC. The gene calls are TRBV18 and TRBJ2-6, with TRBD1 matching over 12 bases. J was trimmed by 4 bases and V by 6 bases; bases with no gene match: 13. The CDR3 sequence is 19 residues long. Per germline, CDR1 KGHSH and CDR2 LQKENI.

The chain employs TRBV30 and TRBJ1-1, with TRBD1 as a possible D gene (6 bases). The CDR3 extends over 16 amino acids. V lost 3 bases and J 7 bases, leaving 24 bases between the germline ends. Germline assignment: CDR1 GTSNPN and CDR2 SVGIG (reference sequence). The CDR3 protein is CAWRGGRWSLGFEAFF. The CDR3 region has the DNA TGTGCCTGGAGAGGGGGACGCTGGTCCCTCGGATTTGAAGCTTTCTTT.

CDR3: CASSNLGNTEAFF. The CDR3 DNA sequence: TGTGCCAGTAGTAACTTGGGGAACACTGAAGCTTTCTTT. V is TRBV19 and J is TRBJ1-1; D gene ambiguous. Trimming cost V 4 bases and J 1 base, with 7 bases left between them. The CDR3 is 13 amino acids. The germline gives CDR1 LNHDA, CDR2 SQIVND (reference sequence).

This chain links TRBV12-3 or TRBV12-4 with TRBJ1-1; D gene unclear. This CDR3 spans 13 amino acids. Trimming cost V 2 bases and J 5 bases, with 9 bases left between them. The CDR3 here is CASSLSGQTEAFF. The CDR3 DNA follows: TGTGCCAGCAGTTTATCCGGCCAGACTGAAGCTTTCTTT.

The chain is built from TRBV11-2 and TRBJ1-1; D possibly corresponds to TRBD1 (6 bases). CDR3 length: 17 amino acids. Germline assignment: CDR1 SGHAT and CDR2 FQNNGV. V lost 1 base, J lost 4 bases, and 19 bases lay in between. CDR3 DNA: TGTGCCAGCAGCTTAGGGGTTTTTCGGGGGGCAAGCACTGAAGCTTTCTTT. Translated: CASSLGVFRGASTEAFF.

The V gene is TRBV7-8, the J gene TRBJ2-7, with a tentative D call TRBD1 (6 bases). This CDR3 comprises 14 residues. Germline CDR1 and CDR2: SGHVS and FQNEAQ. V lost 5 bases to trimming and J lost 2 bases, with 13 bases between them. CDR3: CASSKRGIAYEQYF. The CDR3 nucleotides are TGTGCCAGCAGCAAAAGGGGGATCGCCTACGAGCAGTACTTC.

The chain carries TRBV30 and TRBJ1-1; no reliable D call. Germline values: CDR1 GTSNPN, CDR2 SVGIG (reference sequence). V lost 6 bases to trimming and J lost 1 base, with 15 bases between them. This CDR3 is 14 amino acids long. DNA of the CDR3: TGTGCCTGTACCTACAGAGGGAGGAACACTGAAGCTTTCTTT. It yields the protein CACTYRGRNTEAFF.

The V gene is TRBV12-3 or TRBV12-4, the J gene TRBJ1-1; a possible D gene is TRBD1 (6 bases). The CDR3 has 13 residues. V was pared by 9 bases and J by 1 base, with 12 bases between. The CDR3 reads CASLGQANTEAFF. CDR3 coding DNA: TGTGCCAGTTTGGGACAAGCGAACACTGAAGCTTTCTTT.

The V and J genes are TRBV5-4 and TRBJ1-1, with 7 nucleotides matching TRBD1. V lost 0 bases to trimming and J lost 0 bases; unmatched junction nucleotides: 2. Germline-derived CDR1 and CDR2 are SGHNT and YYREEE (reference sequence). CDR3 size: 15 residues. Here the CDR3 reads CASSLEGAMNTEAFF. The CDR3 region has the DNA TGTGCCAGCAGCTTGGAGGGGGCAATGAACACTGAAGCTTTCTTT.

The chain joins TRBV27 to TRBJ2-7; no reliable D call. CDR3 size: 13 residues. Germline CDR1 MNHEY, CDR2 SMNVEV (reference sequence). The V gene lost 1 base and the J gene lost 3 bases, with 7 bases spanning the gap. CDR3 bases: TGTGCCAGCAGTTTATTGGGCCGCTACGAGCAGTACTTC. This gives the protein CASSLLGRYEQYF.

This clone was counted a single time. This chain uses TRBV9 with TRBJ1-2; D not certain. Trimming took 3 bases from V and 7 from J, leaving 10 bases between them. The CDR3 consists of 12 residues. Per the germline V gene, CDR1 is SGDLS and CDR2 is YYNGEE. The CDR3 DNA sequence: TGTGCCAGCAGCGAGAGGAGCCTTGGCTACACCTTC. It translates to CASSERSLGYTF.

This rearrangement joins TRBV12-3 or TRBV12-4 to TRBJ1-6; D is undetermined. V gave up 0 bases and J gave up 11 bases, with 5 bases separating them. The CDR3 totals 12 residues. CDR3 region: CASSLARTPLHF. The CDR3 coding sequence is TGTGCCAGCAGTTTAGCGCGGACACCCCTCCACTTT.

The chain has TRBV18 and TRBJ1-5; unclear D gene. Germline V gene sequence: CDR1 KGHSH, CDR2 LQKENI. V shed 3 bases and J shed 3 bases, with 6 bases lying between them. CDR3 length equals 13 residues. The CDR3 DNA reads TGTGCCAGCTCACCCGGTCTCAATCAGCCCCAGCATTTT. Translated, it gives CASSPGLNQPQHF.

The chain uses TRBV5-6 and TRBJ2-1, with D possibly matching TRBD1 (5 bases). Trimming took off 4 bases at V and 4 bases at J, with 12 bases between the two ends. Germline assignment: CDR1 SGHDT and CDR2 YYEEEE. The CDR3 contains 14 residues. CDR3 region: CASSLTQDYNEQFF. The CDR3 bases are TGTGCCAGCAGCCTGACACAGGATTACAATGAGCAGTTCTTC. The variable domain in full, with the rest retrieved from reference TRBV5-6 and TRBJ2-1, is DAGVTQSPTHLIKTRGQQVTLRCSPKSGHDTVSWYQQALGQGPQFIFQYYEEEERQRGNFPDRFSGHQFPNYSSELNVNALLLGDSALYLCASSLTQDYNEQFFGPGTRLTVL.

The V and J genes are TRBV5-6 and TRBJ1-2; D uncertain. The CDR3 has 12 residues. From germline, CDR1 is SGHDT and CDR2 YYEEEE. V was trimmed by 0 bases and J by 4 bases, leaving 4 bases between them. The CDR3 is CASSLGTYGYTF. The CDR3 region has the DNA TGTGCCAGCAGCTTGGGTACCTATGGCTACACCTTC.

This clone came up once. The junction does not match germline at one end; this may be a read error. V usage is TRBV7-2 and J usage is TRBJ1-5; D is unclear. Germline values: CDR1 SGHTA, CDR2 FQGNSA. The CDR3 extends over 15 amino acids. The DNA of the CDR3 is TGTGCCAGCAGCCTAGCAAGTGGGCTTGATCAGCCCCAGCATTTT. Amino acids: CASSLASGLDQPQHF.

The V gene is TRBV4-3, the J gene TRBJ2-2, with D perhaps TRBD1 (6 bases). CDR1 is LGHNA, CDR2 YSLEER, per germline. V lost 0 bases and J lost 7, with 9 bases in between. The CDR3 runs 14 residues. CDR3 sequence reads: CASSQDGGGGELFF. CDR3 bases: TGCGCCAGCAGCCAAGATGGGGGCGGCGGGGAGCTGTTTTTT.

V usage is TRBV5-8 and J usage is TRBJ1-5, with D uncertain. V was cut by 0 bases and J by 7 bases, with 8 bases left in between. There are 13 residues in the CDR3. CDR1 and CDR2 from the germline V gene are SGHTS and YDEGEE. This CDR3 reads CASSLGFDQPQHF. The CDR3 DNA follows: TGTGCCAGCAGCTTGGGATTTGACCAGCCCCAGCATTTT.

The chain's CDR3 is CSASEALSTDTQYF. Here the CDR3 DNA reads TGCAGTGCTAGTGAAGCCCTCAGCACAGATACGCAGTATTTT. J is TRBJ2-3 and V is TRBV20-1, with D uncertain. The CDR3 contains 14 residues. Per the germline V gene, CDR1 is DFQATT and CDR2 is SNEGSKA (reference sequence). Trimming cost V 3 bases and J 0 bases, with 10 bases left between them.

This clone was detected a few times. The chain combines TRBV13 with TRBJ1-2; tentatively, D is TRBD1 (6 bases). V was trimmed by 0 bases and J by 8 bases, leaving 10 bases between them. CDR3 length: 13 residues. CDR1 and CDR2 from the germline V gene are PRHDT and FYEKMQ (reference sequence). CDR3 DNA: TGTGCCAGCAGCTTAGGTGGGGGGCGCGGCTACACCTTC. Encoded protein: CASSLGGGRGYTF.